This T cell receptor beta chain was sequenced in a study of blood T cell repertoires in COVID-19. Per the original data handling: Researchers report that nucleated cell counts were estimated from reference gene primer amplification. Sequencing used immunoSEQ multiplex PCR; TCRdb keeps in-frame clones, though not all of them. D and trimming come from the DNA, and the V and J calls and clone size come from that table. The repertoire holds 450,000 or so clones, with roughly 90% as singletons. The Seattle patients joined while their infection was active and were tracked longitudinally afterward. Germline V gene lookup returns CDR1 LNHDA and CDR2 SQIVND (reference sequence). The CDR3 has 13 residues. The V end lost 5 bases, the J end lost 5 bases, and 12 bases lay between the germline ends.

This clonotype was sampled from a man younger than 30 with COVID-19, enrolled during active disease. V is TRBV19 and J is TRBJ1-2; D is possibly TRBD1 (6 bases). The sequenced sample consisted of peripheral blood. CDR3 in amino acids: CASSLPQGYGYTF. DNA of the CDR3: TGTGCCAGTAGTCTACCACAGGGATATGGCTACACCTTC.